The 4 T cell receptor beta chains in this list originate from one sample, sequenced in a study of STAT5B mutations in CD4+ large granular lymphocyte leukemia. TCRdb's table, derived via immunoSEQ multiplex PCR, lists solely in-frame clones and lacks some. The table includes approximately 30,000 clones, under 85% detected once. Sequencing input: CD4+ T cells from blood buffy coats. These receptors were obtained from a human donor in good health.

The rearrangement links TRBV13 to TRBJ1-1; D is undetermined. V shed 2 bases and J shed 1 base, with 2 bases lying between them. Per germline, CDR1 PRHDT and CDR2 FYEKMQ (reference sequence). This CDR3 is 12 amino acids long. The CDR3 DNA reads as TGTGCCAGCAGCTTACGGAACACTGAAGCTTTCTTT. Translating gives CASSLRNTEAFF.

This chain's CDR3 is CASSQDLSLAGGYEQYF. CDR3 sequence (DNA): TGTGCCAGCAGCCAAGATCTTTCCCTAGCGGGGGGATACGAGCAGTACTTC. This sequence joins TRBV14 and TRBJ2-7; 11 nucleotides line up with TRBD2. The V gene's germline CDR1 is SGHDN and CDR2 FVKESK. J gave up 4 bases and V 0 bases, and 8 bases lay outside the gene matches. CDR3 length equals 17 residues.

This chain connects TRBV6-1 to TRBJ2-5; tentatively, D is TRBD2 (6 bases). CDR1 is MNHNS and CDR2 is SASEGT in the germline V gene. With 8 bases removed from V and 5 bases from J, the gap between germline ends came to 21 bases. CDR3 length: 15 residues. The CDR3 DNA sequence: TGTGCCAGCCACAAAAAGGCACTAGCAGAGGAGACCCAGTACTTC. This codes for CASHKKALAEETQYF.

V is TRBV14 and J is TRBJ2-1, with D unresolved. This CDR3 is 19 amino acids long. Looked up from germline, CDR1 is SGHDN and CDR2 is FVKESK. Trimming removed 4 bases at V and 0 bases at J, with 22 bases between. The CDR3 region is CASSPGRAVTWFSYNEQFF. CDR3 bases: TGTGCCAGCAGCCCAGGTCGGGCGGTTACCTGGTTCTCCTACAATGAGCAGTTCTTC.